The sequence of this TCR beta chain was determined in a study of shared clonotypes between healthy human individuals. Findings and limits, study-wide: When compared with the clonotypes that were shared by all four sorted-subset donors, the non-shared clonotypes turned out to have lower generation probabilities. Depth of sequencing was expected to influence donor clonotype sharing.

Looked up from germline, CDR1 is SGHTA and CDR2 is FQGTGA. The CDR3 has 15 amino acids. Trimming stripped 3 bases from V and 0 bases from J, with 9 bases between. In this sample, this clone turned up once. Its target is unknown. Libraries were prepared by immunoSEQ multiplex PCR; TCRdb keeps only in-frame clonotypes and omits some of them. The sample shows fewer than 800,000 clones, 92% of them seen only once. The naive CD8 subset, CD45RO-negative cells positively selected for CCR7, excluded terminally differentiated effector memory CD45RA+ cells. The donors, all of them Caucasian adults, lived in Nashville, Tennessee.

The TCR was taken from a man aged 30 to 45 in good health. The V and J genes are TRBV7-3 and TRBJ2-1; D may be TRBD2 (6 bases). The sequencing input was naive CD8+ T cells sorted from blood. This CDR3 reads CASSFDGSSYNEQFF. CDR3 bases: TGTGCCAGCAGCTTCGACGGGAGCTCCTACAATGAGCAGTTCTTC.